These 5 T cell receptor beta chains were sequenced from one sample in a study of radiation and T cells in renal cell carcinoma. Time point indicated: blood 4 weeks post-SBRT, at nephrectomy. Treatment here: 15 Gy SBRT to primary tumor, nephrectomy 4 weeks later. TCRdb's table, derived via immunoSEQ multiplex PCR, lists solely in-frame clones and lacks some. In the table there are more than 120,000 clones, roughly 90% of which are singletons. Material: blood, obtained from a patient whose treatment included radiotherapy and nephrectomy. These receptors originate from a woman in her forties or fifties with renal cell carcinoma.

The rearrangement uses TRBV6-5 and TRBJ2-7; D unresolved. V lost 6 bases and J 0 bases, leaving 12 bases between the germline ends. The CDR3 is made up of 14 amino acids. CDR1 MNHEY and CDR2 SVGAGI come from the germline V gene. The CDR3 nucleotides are TGTGCCAGCAGCCGAACAAGGCTCTCCTACGAGCAGTACTTC. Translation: CASSRTRLSYEQYF.

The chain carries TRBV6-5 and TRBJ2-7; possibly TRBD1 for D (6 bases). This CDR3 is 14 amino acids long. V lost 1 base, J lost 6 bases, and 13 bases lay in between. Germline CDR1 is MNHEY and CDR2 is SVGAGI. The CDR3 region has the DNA TGTGCCAGCAGTTACTTCGGACAGTCCGCCGAGCAGTACTTC. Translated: CASSYFGQSAEQYF.

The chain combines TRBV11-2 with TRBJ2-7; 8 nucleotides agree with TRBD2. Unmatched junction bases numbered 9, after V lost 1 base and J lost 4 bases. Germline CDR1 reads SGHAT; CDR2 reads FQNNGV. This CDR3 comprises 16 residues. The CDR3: CASSLVPGGPNYEQYF. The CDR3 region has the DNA TGTGCCAGCAGCTTAGTCCCGGGAGGGCCCAATTACGAGCAGTACTTC. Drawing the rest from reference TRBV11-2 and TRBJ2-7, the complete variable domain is EAGVAQSPRYKIIEKRQSVAFWCNPISGHATLYWYQQILGQGPKLLIQFQNNGVVDDSQLPKDRFSAERLKGVDSTLKIQPAKLEDSAVYLCASSLVPGGPNYEQYFGPGTRLTVT.

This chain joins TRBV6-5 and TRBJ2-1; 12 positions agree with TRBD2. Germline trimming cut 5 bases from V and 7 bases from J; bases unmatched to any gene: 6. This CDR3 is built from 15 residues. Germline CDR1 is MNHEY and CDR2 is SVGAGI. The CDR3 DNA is TGTGCCAGCAGTCCCCCTAGCGGGAGGGCAAATGAGCAGTTCTTC. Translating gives CASSPPSGRANEQFF.

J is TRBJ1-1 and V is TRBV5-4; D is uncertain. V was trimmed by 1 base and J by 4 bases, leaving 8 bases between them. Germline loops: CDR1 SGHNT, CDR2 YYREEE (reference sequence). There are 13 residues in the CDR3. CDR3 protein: CASSLPRSTEAFF. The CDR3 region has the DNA TGTGCCAGCAGCTTGCCCAGGAGCACTGAAGCTTTCTTT.